This T cell receptor (beta chain) derives from a study of blood T cell repertoires in COVID-19. Study as a whole: From the United States, Italy and Spain came samples of acute and convalescent COVID-19. PBMCs, B-cell-depleted T cells, or T cells provided the cDNA or gDNA that made up the material.

V dropped 3 bases and J dropped 9; count of bases not matched to a gene: 3. The CDR3 sequence is 14 residues long. Looked up from germline, CDR1 is MGHRA and CDR2 is YSYEKL. The authors' processing: Researchers report that nucleated cell counts were estimated from reference gene primer amplification. Using immunoSEQ multiplex PCR, the repertoire was profiled, and TCRdb retains in-frame clones only, with some absent. V and J calls plus clone size are reproduced from that table; the DNA served to infer D and trimming. The data contain hundreds of thousands of clones, over 75% of them singletons. The origin of this receptor is a man in his late teens or twenties with active or convalescent COVID-19. J is TRBJ1-6 and V is TRBV4-1; 9 bases line up with TRBD1. Material for sequencing was peripheral blood. The CDR3 protein is CASSQGDRASPLHF. CDR3 nucleotides: TGCGCCAGCAGCCAGGGGGACAGGGCTTCACCCCTCCACTTT.